This entry lists 15 T cell receptor beta chains sequenced from one sample in a study of T cell repertoires in cytomegalovirus infection. Using its own MiXCR run on the reads, TCRdb lists one record per CDR3 protein. This sample yields around 630,000 distinct CDR3 sequences, of which about 24% are seen a single time; 7% to 9% belongs to the top ten. The sequencing input was CD8+ T cells from PBMCs. These receptors came from a human donor in good health (CMV status not recorded). Some clones in this sample may be carry-over from other donors' samples.

This clonotype was seen at least ten times. The rearrangement uses TRBV7-9 and TRBJ1-1; possibly TRBD1 for D (5 bases). The CDR3 extends over 13 amino acids. V was pared by 6 bases and J by 6 bases, with 14 bases between. Looked up from germline, CDR1 is SEHNR and CDR2 is FQNEAQ (reference sequence). The CDR3 region has the DNA TGTGCCAGCAGTCCCCCAGGGAGGTCTGAAGCTTTCTTT. It translates to CASSPPGRSEAFF.

As concerns this clonotype: One end of the junction is discordant with germline, which a read error may explain. In nucleotides, the CDR3 is TGTGCCGGCAGCCCCGGCCTTCAAGCTTTCTTT. Translated: CAGSPGLQAFF. The chain combines TRBV28 with TRBJ1-1; D gene unclear. Germline V gene lookup returns CDR1 MDHEN and CDR2 SYDVKM. The CDR3 covers 11 residues.

The V and J genes are TRBV29-1 and TRBJ1-4, with TRBD1 matching 7 bases. The CDR3 covers 11 residues. Germline V CDR1 and CDR2: SQVTM, ANQGSEA. V lost 6 bases and J lost 8; bases outside the gene matches: 3. The CDR3 nucleotides are TGCAGCGTCACAGGGGAAGAAAAACTGTTTTTT. Translated, it gives CSVTGEEKLFF.

This clonotype was seen ten or more times. V and J are TRBV7-2 and TRBJ2-5; no firm D call. The CDR3 runs 13 residues. V was clipped by 1 base and J by 1 base, with 4 bases between them. In germline, CDR1 is SGHTA, CDR2 FQGNSA. As DNA, the CDR3 is TGTGCCAGCAGCTTAGTTTTCCAAGAGACCCAGTACTTC. The encoded protein is CASSLVFQETQYF.

The rearrangement uses TRBV4-1 and TRBJ1-2; TRBD1 matches 7 bases. The length of the CDR3 is 14 residues. With V trimmed by 0 bases and J by 8 bases, 6 bases remained unmatched. Germline V gene data show CDR1 as MGHRA and CDR2 as YSYEKL. The CDR3: CASSQEDRAEGYTF. CDR3 sequence (DNA): TGCGCCAGCAGCCAAGAAGACAGGGCAGAGGGCTACACCTTC.

V gene TRBV6-6 combines with J gene TRBJ1-1, with D perhaps matching TRBD1 (6 bases). CDR3 size: 14 residues. V lost 6 bases and J 1 base, leaving 12 bases between the germline ends. Germline V lookup: CDR1 MNHNY, CDR2 SVGAGI (reference sequence). This chain's CDR3 is CASRGAARNTEAFF. Written as DNA, the CDR3 is TGTGCCAGCAGGGGGGCAGCGAGGAACACTGAAGCTTTCTTT.

This clonotype was seen a few times. The chain recombines TRBV12-3 or TRBV12-4 with TRBJ2-1; D is ambiguous. CDR3 size: 14 residues. Trimming cost V 2 bases and J 5 bases, with 10 bases left between them. CDR3 coding DNA: TGTGCCAGCAGTTTAAGTCATCGGCACAATGAGCAGTTCTTC. The encoded protein is CASSLSHRHNEQFF.

This chain uses TRBV2 with TRBJ2-7; 8 nucleotides match TRBD1. Per germline, CDR1 SNHLY and CDR2 FYNNEI. This CDR3 spans 13 amino acids. The V gene end was trimmed by 1 base and the J gene end by 4 bases; junction bases not matched to a gene: 0. In DNA, the CDR3 is TGTGCCAGCAGTGAAGACAGGGGGTACGAGCAGTACTTC. It yields the protein CASSEDRGYEQYF.

This chain joins TRBV20-1 and TRBJ2-7; 11 bases match TRBD2. CDR3 size: 15 residues. J gave up 1 base and V 6 bases, and 8 bases lay outside the gene matches. Germline CDR1 is DFQATT and CDR2 is SNEGSKA (reference sequence). The CDR3 DNA reads as TGCAGTGCGCGAGGGACTAGCGGCTATTCCTACGAGCAGTACGTC. The encoded protein is CSARGTSGYSYEQYV.

The sample holds many counts of this clonotype. V is TRBV6-5 and J is TRBJ1-3; weak D call: TRBD1 (5 bases). With 0 bases removed from V and 0 bases from J, the gap between germline ends came to 12 bases. Germline loops: CDR1 MNHEY, CDR2 SVGAGI. The CDR3 has 17 amino acids. The CDR3 spells CASSYSSGSLSGNTIYF. DNA for the CDR3: TGTGCCAGCAGTTACTCCTCAGGGTCCCTCTCTGGAAACACCATATATTTT.

There are a few counts of this clonotype. The chain recombines TRBV6-2 or TRBV6-3 with TRBJ2-1; possible D gene TRBD2, 6 bases. V lost 3 bases and J 5 bases, leaving 11 bases between the germline ends. This CDR3 has 14 residues. The germline V gene encodes CDR1 MNHEY and CDR2 SVGEGT. CDR3 sequence (DNA): TGTGCCAGCAGTTATAGCGGAATAGACAATGAGCAGTTCTTC. Encoded protein: CASSYSGIDNEQFF.

In its sample, this clonotype was seen a few times. The rearrangement uses TRBV2 and TRBJ2-6; 7 positions agree with TRBD1. CDR1 is SNHLY and CDR2 is FYNNEI in the germline V gene. This CDR3 region has 15 residues. J gave up 2 bases and V 6 bases, and 4 bases lay outside the gene matches. For the CDR3, the DNA is TGTGCCAGCAGGTACAGGGGAACTGGGGCCAACGTCCTGACTTTC. It translates to CASRYRGTGANVLTF.

The chain links TRBV29-1 to TRBJ2-7, with D perhaps TRBD1 (6 bases). CDR3 length: 13 amino acids. With 7 bases removed from V and 0 bases from J, the gap between germline ends came to 13 bases. From germline, CDR1 is SQVTM and CDR2 ANQGSEA. The CDR3 loop is CSGQGRNSYEQYF. The DNA for the CDR3 is TGCAGCGGTCAGGGGAGAAACTCCTACGAGCAGTACTTC.

This clonotype came up many times. This chain links TRBV7-9 with TRBJ1-5; D perhaps matches TRBD1 (5 bases). V lost 4 bases and J 3 bases, leaving 7 bases between the germline ends. Germline-derived CDR1 and CDR2 are SEHNR and FQNEAQ (reference sequence). This CDR3 region has 13 residues. The CDR3 loop reads CASSSRDNQPQHF. The DNA for the CDR3 is TGTGCCAGCAGCTCCAGGGACAATCAGCCCCAGCATTTT.

The chain has TRBV14 and TRBJ1-6; D ambiguous. Germline V lookup: CDR1 SGHDN, CDR2 FVKESK. The V and J ends lost 4 bases and 15 bases respectively, with 13 bases between them. The CDR3 loop spans 12 amino acids. The CDR3 loop is CASSRPGQLLHF. CDR3 nucleotides: TGTGCCAGCAGCCGCCCCGGCCAACTCCTCCACTTT.